The 25 T cell receptor beta chains reported below all come from one sample, sequenced in a study of cytomegalovirus exposure and HLA in healthy donors. Researchers ran the PCR with 60 Vbeta and 13 Jbeta primers. Data came from immunoSEQ multiplex PCR; TCRdb stores just in-frame clones and leaves some out. The sample consists of roughly 290,000 clones, about 90% of them appearing once. Sequencing was carried out using PBMCs. These receptors all come from a woman aged 18-35 years in good health and CMV-seronegative.

The chain employs TRBV5-5 and TRBJ2-7; 11 bases are shared with TRBD2. V was pared by 2 bases and J by 1 base, with 8 bases of the junction left unmatched. Looked up from germline, CDR1 is SGHKS and CDR2 is YYEKEE (reference sequence). The CDR3 has 17 residues. Here the CDR3 reads CASSLKAGTSGSYEQYF. CDR3 in DNA: TGTGCCAGCAGCTTAAAAGCCGGGACTAGCGGATCCTACGAGCAGTACTTC.

CDR3 in amino acids: CASSLEGARDTQYF. CDR3 sequence (DNA): TGTGCCAGCAGCTTAGAGGGGGCGAGAGATACGCAGTATTTT. The chain carries TRBV27 and TRBJ2-3; TRBD1 matches 7 bases. Germline values: CDR1 MNHEY, CDR2 SMNVEV (reference sequence). Losses at the gene ends were 6 bases for V and 5 bases for J; bases not matched to a gene: 8. The CDR3 is 14 amino acids.

V and J are TRBV19 and TRBJ1-2; TRBD1 matches at 7 bases. This CDR3 spans 13 amino acids. Germline V gene lookup returns CDR1 LNHDA and CDR2 SQIVND (reference sequence). J gave up 4 bases and V 7 bases, and 6 bases lay outside the gene matches. The CDR3 loop is CASTFDRVYGYTF. The CDR3, as DNA: TGTGCCAGTACCTTCGACAGGGTCTATGGCTACACCTTC. Using reference TRBV19 and TRBJ1-2 for the parts outside the CDR3, the full variable domain is DGGITQSPKYLFRKEGQNVTLSCEQNLNHDAMYWYRQDPGQGLRLIYYSQIVNDFQKGDIAEGYSVSREKKESFPLTVTSAQKNPTAFYLCASTFDRVYGYTFGSGTRLTVV.

The chain uses TRBV18 and TRBJ2-3; D gene uncertain. Germline CDR1 KGHSH, CDR2 LQKENI. V dropped 3 bases and J dropped 2 bases, with 9 bases sitting between them. The CDR3 consists of 14 residues. CDR3 region: CASSPWADTDTQYF. CDR3 DNA: TGTGCCAGCTCACCGTGGGCAGACACAGATACGCAGTATTTT.

The chain carries TRBV28 and TRBJ1-1, with a tentative D call TRBD1 (5 bases). This CDR3 spans 14 amino acids. Germline-derived CDR1 and CDR2 are MDHEN and SYDVKM. Trimming left V 6 bases short and J 3 bases short, with 14 bases between. For the CDR3, the DNA is TGTGCCAGCAGCCTTTACAGGAAAGACACTGAAGCTTTCTTT. This encodes CASSLYRKDTEAFF.

This chain connects TRBV5-1 to TRBJ1-4; D perhaps matches TRBD1 (6 bases). V lost 2 bases and J lost 1, with 12 bases in between. The CDR3 spans 16 residues. CDR1 is SGHRS and CDR2 is YFSETQ in the germline V gene. As DNA, the CDR3 is TGCGCCAGCAGCTTACAAGGGGGGGGAACTAATGAAAAACTGTTTTTT. As protein: CASSLQGGGTNEKLFF.

The rearrangement joins TRBV19 to TRBJ2-7; TRBD1 might be the D (5 bases). The germline V gene encodes CDR1 LNHDA and CDR2 SQIVND (reference sequence). This CDR3 region has 11 residues. CDR3 sequence (DNA): TGTGCTACCAGCGCAGGGTACGAGCAGTACTTC. Residues: CATSAGYEQYF.

The gene calls are TRBV6-5 and TRBJ1-2, with D possibly TRBD1 on 5 matching bases. V lost 7 bases, J lost 12 bases, and 18 bases lay in between. The CDR3 contains 12 residues. Germline V gene sequence: CDR1 MNHEY, CDR2 SVGAGI. The CDR3 protein is CASILRGGRHTF. The CDR3, as DNA: TGTGCCAGCATCCTACGGGGGGGTAGACACACCTTC.

The CDR3 here is CASSGTSGGNEQFF. The CDR3 DNA sequence: TGTGCCAGCAGCGGGACTAGCGGGGGGAATGAGCAGTTCTTC. The J gene is TRBJ2-1, the V gene TRBV27; 15 nucleotides agree with TRBD2. The CDR3 contains 14 residues. Germline V lookup: CDR1 MNHEY, CDR2 SMNVEV (reference sequence). V was clipped by 6 bases and J by 7 bases; unmatched bases: 1.

This clone was counted only a few times. Within the sample, other DNA sequences also encode this same CDR3. The chain combines TRBV18 with TRBJ1-6; TRBD1 agrees at 8 bases. This CDR3 is 15 amino acids long. CDR1 is KGHSH and CDR2 is LQKENI in the germline V gene. V was pared by 3 bases and J by 10 bases, with 8 bases of the junction left unmatched. CDR3 loop: CASSPGQGSGSPLHF. CDR3 in DNA: TGTGCCAGCTCACCCGGACAGGGTTCGGGATCACCCCTCCACTTT.

This clone showed up just once. This sequence joins TRBV2 and TRBJ2-7, with a tentative D call TRBD1 (6 bases). This CDR3 has 14 amino acids. V shed 7 bases and J shed 3 bases, with 16 bases lying between them. Germline V gene sequence: CDR1 SNHLY, CDR2 FYNNEI. CDR3 region: CASNVQGTSYEQYF. The CDR3 bases are TGTGCCAGCAACGTACAGGGAACCAGCTACGAGCAGTACTTC.

About this clone itself: Sequence at one end of the junction differs from germline and may be a read error. This sequence joins TRBV5-1 and TRBJ2-5; D remains unclear. The CDR3 loop spans 12 amino acids. Germline CDR1 is SGHRS and CDR2 is YFSETQ. The CDR3: CASNLIQETQYF. CDR3 DNA: TGCGCCAGCAACTTGATACAAGAGACCCAGTACTTC.

The genes are TRBV12-5 and TRBJ2-5, with TRBD2 identical over 11 bases. CDR1 and CDR2 from the germline V gene are LGHNT and FRNRAP. V was clipped by 7 bases and J by 11 bases; unmatched bases: 12. The CDR3 is 14 residues long. The CDR3 sequence: CASANSGGAEEQYF. CDR3 bases: TGTGCTAGTGCCAATAGCGGGGGGGCGGAAGAGCAGTACTTC. Drawing the rest from reference TRBV12-5 and TRBJ2-5, the complete variable domain is DARVTQTPRHKVTEMGQEVTMRCQPILGHNTVFWYRQTMMQGLELLAYFRNRAPLDDSGMPKDRFSAEMPDATLATLKIQPSEPRDSAVYFCASANSGGAEEQYFGPGTRLLVL.

V and J are TRBV5-5 and TRBJ2-1; 7 nucleotides match TRBD2. The length of the CDR3 is 16 residues. The junction had 8 bases not matched to a gene; V was cut back by 2 bases and J by 3 bases. Looked up from germline, CDR1 is SGHKS and CDR2 is YYEKEE (reference sequence). For the CDR3, the DNA is TGTGCCAGCAGCTTAGGCCCCGGGGGGATCTACAATGAGCAGTTCTTC. Protein product: CASSLGPGGIYNEQFF.

In this sample, this clone turned up a few times. This chain connects TRBV15 to TRBJ2-2; D call uncertain. CDR3 length: 19 residues. Looked up from germline, CDR1 is LNHNV and CDR2 is YYDKDF (reference sequence). The germline V and J ends were trimmed by 5 bases and 1 base, with 23 bases remaining between them. CDR3 nucleotide sequence: TGTGCCACCAGCCGAAGGTGGGCAGGCCTCGAGTTGAACACCGGGGAGCTGTTTTTT. Translation: CATSRRWAGLELNTGELFF.

V usage is TRBV11-2 and J usage is TRBJ2-1; a weak D match, TRBD2 (6 bases). The CDR3 has 12 residues. CDR1 and CDR2 (germline): SGHAT, FQNNGV. V lost 1 base to trimming and J lost 9 bases, with 7 bases between them. The CDR3 spells CASSLVAAEQFF. CDR3 nucleotides: TGTGCCAGCAGCTTAGTAGCGGCTGAGCAGTTCTTC.

This chain joins TRBV5-1 and TRBJ1-1, with D maybe TRBD1 (5 bases). CDR1 and CDR2 from the germline V gene are SGHRS and YFSETQ. Trimming shortened V by 0 bases and J by 3 bases, and 9 bases separated the two germline ends. The CDR3 is 14 amino acids. The CDR3 is CASSLAGRDTEAFF. For the CDR3, the DNA is TGCGCCAGCAGCTTGGCAGGGAGGGACACTGAAGCTTTCTTT.

The chain joins TRBV7-9 to TRBJ1-1; D is unclear. Trimming took off 1 base at V and 8 bases at J, with 8 bases between the two ends. The CDR3 loop spans 12 amino acids. From germline, CDR1 is SEHNR and CDR2 FQNEAQ (reference sequence). DNA for the CDR3: TGTGCCAGCAGCTTAGTGGTAGAAGAAGCTTTCTTT. This sequence encodes CASSLVVEEAFF.

The gene calls are TRBV7-9 and TRBJ1-2; tentatively, D is TRBD1 (5 bases). V shed 5 bases and J shed 2 bases, with 18 bases lying between them. CDR3 length equals 16 residues. Germline CDR1 and CDR2: SEHNR and FQNEAQ (reference sequence). The CDR3 region has the DNA TGTGCCAGCAGCCCCCCGGACGGGGGAGCGAACTATGGCTACACCTTC. As protein: CASSPPDGGANYGYTF.

The chain links TRBV6-7 to TRBJ1-6, with 7 bases that match TRBD1. TRBV6-7 is placed among ORFs of uncertain function. Trimming took 0 bases from V and 8 from J; bases not matched to a gene: 10. CDR3 length: 17 amino acids. CDR3 in DNA: TGTGCCAGCAGTTACTCCGCGGGACAGCGGACAGATTCACCCCTCCACTTT. Its protein is CASSYSAGQRTDSPLHF.

This chain uses TRBV5-1 with TRBJ2-2, with D perhaps TRBD1 (6 bases). Germline assignment: CDR1 SGHRS and CDR2 YFSETQ. The germline V and J ends were trimmed by 2 bases and 11 bases, with 16 bases remaining between them. The CDR3 totals 14 residues. In nucleotides, the CDR3 is TGCGCCAGCAGCTTACTAACAGGGCCAAGAGAGCTGTTTTTT. This encodes CASSLLTGPRELFF.

This chain connects TRBV6-6 to TRBJ1-1; D not resolved. The CDR3 sequence is 13 residues long. Germline-derived CDR1 and CDR2 are MNHNY and SVGAGI (reference sequence). Trimming took off 5 bases at V and 4 bases at J, with 11 bases between the two ends. CDR3 coding DNA: TGTGCCAGCAGTGCCGAGGTAACCACTGAAGCTTTCTTT. This codes for CASSAEVTTEAFF.

The V gene is TRBV7-6, the J gene TRBJ2-7, with a weak D call TRBD2 (5 bases). Germline V CDR1 and CDR2: SGHVS, FNYEAQ. Trimming shortened V by 1 base and J by 2 bases, and 12 bases separated the two germline ends. CDR3 length: 15 residues. The CDR3 DNA is TGTGCCAGCAGCTTAGAAGGAGCGGAAACCTACGAGCAGTACTTC. It encodes CASSLEGAETYEQYF.

This rearrangement joins TRBV4-1 to TRBJ2-1; 8 bases line up with TRBD1. Per germline, CDR1 MGHRA and CDR2 YSYEKL. The CDR3 is made up of 18 amino acids. Trimming removed 4 bases from V and 2 bases from J; junction bases left unmatched: 13. The DNA for the CDR3 is TGCGCCAGCAGCCCAACGGAGAGAGGGGGACAGGCCTACAATGAGCAGTTCTTC. Translated, it gives CASSPTERGGQAYNEQFF.

The chain combines TRBV13 with TRBJ2-2; D is unresolved. V lost 4 bases and J lost 7, with 7 bases in between. Germline V lookup: CDR1 PRHDT, CDR2 FYEKMQ (reference sequence). The CDR3 runs to 12 residues. The chain's CDR3 is CASSSSGGELFF. CDR3 DNA: TGTGCCAGCAGCTCGTCAGGCGGGGAGCTGTTTTTT. Looking up the rest from reference TRBV13 and TRBJ2-2 gives the full variable domain: AAGVIQSPRHLIKEKRETATLKCYPIPRHDTVYWYQQGPGQDPQFLISFYEKMQSDKGSIPDRFSAQQFSDYHSELNMSSLELGDSALYFCASSSSGGELFFGEGSRLTVL.